Here is one TCR beta chain with its context. In the source study's methods: It was from reference gene primer amplification that nucleated cell counts were estimated. The protocol was immunoSEQ multiplex PCR, while the TCRdb copy is restricted to in-frame clones and leaves out a portion. V, J and clone size are those of that table, while D and trimming were read from the DNA. The sample yields about 300,000 clones, around 90% seen once. V gave up 2 bases and J gave up 5 bases; unmatched junction bases: 5. The CDR3 loop spans 15 amino acids. CDR1 MNHEY and CDR2 SVGEGT come from the germline V gene. This sample is drawn from a study of blood T cell repertoires in COVID-19. Study at large: The analysed material was cDNA or gDNA that came from T cells, B-cell-depleted T cells, or PBMCs.

Clinical history reported by participants formed the basis on which cohorts were assigned. Recovered Cohort 3 donors showed two negative PCRs, clearance, or symptom resolution. Sequencing was carried out using PBMCs or T cells enriched from blood (not recorded which). The chain recombines TRBV6-2 or TRBV6-3 with TRBJ1-5, with 8 bases that match TRBD1. The TCR sequence derives from a woman in her 30s who had recovered from COVID-19. This chain's CDR3 is CASSYDTGGHQPQHF. CDR3 nucleotides: TGTGCCAGCAGTTACGATACAGGGGGGCATCAGCCCCAGCATTTT.